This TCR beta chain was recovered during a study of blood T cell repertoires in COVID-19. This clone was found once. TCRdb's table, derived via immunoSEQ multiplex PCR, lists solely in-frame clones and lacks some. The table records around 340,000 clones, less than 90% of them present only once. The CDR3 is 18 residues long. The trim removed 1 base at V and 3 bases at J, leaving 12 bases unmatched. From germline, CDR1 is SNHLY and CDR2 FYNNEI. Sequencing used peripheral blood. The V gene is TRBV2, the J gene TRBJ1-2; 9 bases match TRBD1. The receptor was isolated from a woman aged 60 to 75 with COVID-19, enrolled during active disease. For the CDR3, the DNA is TGTGCCAGCAGTGAAGATTCAAGGGGACAGGGCGACTACTATGGCTACACCTTC. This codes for CASSEDSRGQGDYYGYTF. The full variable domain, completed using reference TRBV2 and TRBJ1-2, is EPEVTQTPSHQVTQMGQEVILRCVPISNHLYFYWYRQILGQKVEFLVSFYNNEISEKSEIFDDQFSVERPDGSNFTLKIRSTKLEDSAMYFCASSEDSRGQGDYYGYTFGSGTRLTVV.